These 17 T cell receptor beta chains share one sample of origin, sequenced in a study of cytotoxic CD8 clonotypes in ibrutinib-treated CLL. The method was immunoSEQ multiplex PCR; TCRdb's version includes in-frame clones alone and lacks a portion of them. The table lists tens of thousands of clones, roughly 57% of them singletons. Sequenced here: PBMCs, sampled after 12 months of ibrutinib treatment. The source of these receptors is a human donor with chronic lymphocytic leukemia.

This clone has only a few counts. The chain carries TRBV5-5 and TRBJ2-7; the D is unclear. The CDR3 is 14 amino acids. The V gene's germline CDR1 is SGHKS and CDR2 YYEKEE (reference sequence). V was clipped by 0 bases and J by 6 bases, with 13 bases between them. CDR3 sequence: CASSLDSGRGEQYF. For the CDR3, the DNA is TGTGCCAGCAGCTTGGACTCAGGCCGAGGCGAGCAGTACTTC. Supplemented by reference TRBV5-5 and TRBJ2-7, the full variable domain reads DAGVTQSPTHLIKTRGQQVTLRCSPISGHKSVSWYQQVLGQGPQFIFQYYEKEERGRGNFPDRFSARQFPNYSSELNVNALLLGDSALYLCASSLDSGRGEQYFGPGTRLTVT.

This clone has a handful of counts. The chain links TRBV11-3 to TRBJ2-1; TRBD2 aligns across 8 bases. Germline V gives CDR1 SGHNT, CDR2 YENEEA. The trim removed 5 bases at V and 1 base at J, leaving 4 bases unmatched. The CDR3 has 15 residues. Here the CDR3 DNA reads TGTGCCAGCAGCCCCGCGGGGGGTTCCTACAATGAGCAGTTCTTC. Amino acids: CASSPAGGSYNEQFF.

The rearrangement uses TRBV6-1 and TRBJ2-7, with D perhaps TRBD2 (6 bases). V lost 4 bases to trimming and J lost 3 bases, with 19 bases between them. This CDR3 spans 16 amino acids. CDR1 and CDR2 (germline): MNHNS, SASEGT. CDR3 in amino acids: CASSGRSGATFYEQYF. As DNA, the CDR3 is TGTGCCAGCAGTGGACGTAGCGGCGCCACCTTCTACGAGCAGTACTTC.

The chain carries TRBV5-1 and TRBJ2-7; 9 nucleotides match TRBD2. CDR1 and CDR2 from the germline V gene are SGHRS and YFSETQ. V lost 0 bases and J lost 2; bases outside the gene matches: 3. CDR3 size: 15 residues. CDR3 sequence: CASSLGGGRAYEQYF. The CDR3 DNA follows: TGCGCCAGCAGCTTGGGTGGCGGGAGGGCCTACGAGCAGTACTTC.

The chain combines TRBV2 with TRBJ1-5, with D uncertain. The CDR3 is 16 residues long. The germline V gene has CDR1 SNHLY and CDR2 FYNNEI. The V end lost 2 bases, the J end lost 4 bases, and 15 bases lay between the germline ends. The CDR3: CASSEWAGNGNQPQHF. CDR3 bases: TGTGCCAGCAGTGAATGGGCAGGAAATGGAAATCAGCCCCAGCATTTT. Supplemented by reference TRBV2 and TRBJ1-5, the full variable domain reads EPEVTQTPSHQVTQMGQEVILRCVPISNHLYFYWYRQILGQKVEFLVSFYNNEISEKSEIFDDQFSVERPDGSNFTLKIRSTKLEDSAMYFCASSEWAGNGNQPQHFGDGTRLSIL.

The genes are TRBV5-1 and TRBJ2-3, with 9 bases aligning to TRBD1. This CDR3 region has 16 residues. The V gene end was trimmed by 2 bases and the J gene end by 1 base; junction bases not matched to a gene: 5. CDR1 and CDR2 from the germline V gene are SGHRS and YFSETQ. CDR3 sequence reads: CASSLQGARGTDTQYF. CDR3 nucleotide sequence: TGCGCCAGCAGCTTACAGGGGGCGCGGGGCACAGATACGCAGTATTTT.

This clone turned up a few times. CDR3 protein: CASSQDTGELFF. The CDR3 coding sequence is TGTGCCAGCAGCCAAGACACCGGGGAGCTGTTTTTT. The chain couples TRBV4-2 to TRBJ2-2, with D unclear. V was clipped by 0 bases and J by 4 bases, with 0 bases between them. Germline V CDR1 and CDR2: LGHNA, YNFKEQ. This CDR3 comprises 12 residues.

The chain couples TRBV6-4 to TRBJ1-1; D is uncertain. The CDR3 covers 13 residues. Looked up from germline, CDR1 is MRHNA and CDR2 is SNTAGT. The ends were cut back, 6 bases at V and 2 bases at J, with 10 bases in the middle. The CDR3 region is CASSQSLNTEAFF. CDR3 in DNA: TGTGCCAGCAGCCAGTCTCTCAACACTGAAGCTTTCTTT.

The chain has TRBV2 and TRBJ2-1, with D tentatively TRBD2 (5 bases). V was cut by 7 bases and J by 7 bases, with 17 bases left in between. Per germline, CDR1 SNHLY and CDR2 FYNNEI. CDR3 length: 14 amino acids. In DNA, the CDR3 is TGTGCCAGCAAGTGGGAGACCATGGGTAATGAGCAGTTCTTC. It translates to CASKWETMGNEQFF.

Concerning this clone itself: In the same sample, other DNA sequences code for this CDR3. The gene calls are TRBV4-2 and TRBJ1-3; no firm D call. Per germline, CDR1 LGHNA and CDR2 YNFKEQ. Deletions cut 0 bases from V and 0 bases from J, with 6 bases between. The CDR3 is made up of 15 amino acids. The CDR3: CASSQEGVSGNTIYF. CDR3 nucleotides: TGTGCCAGCAGCCAAGAAGGCGTCTCTGGAAACACCATATATTTT.

The chain recombines TRBV28 with TRBJ1-3; D is unresolved. The CDR3 is 12 residues long. The V end lost 8 bases, the J end lost 0 bases, and 5 bases lay between the germline ends. The germline V gene has CDR1 MDHEN and CDR2 SYDVKM. CDR3 protein: CASAGSGNTIYF. The CDR3 coding sequence is TGTGCCAGCGCAGGCTCTGGAAACACCATATATTTT.

This clone occurred many times. The chain recombines TRBV5-1 with TRBJ2-3; D may be TRBD2 (5 bases). V dropped 4 bases and J dropped 4 bases, with 22 bases sitting between them. This CDR3 has 17 amino acids. Per germline, CDR1 SGHRS and CDR2 YFSETQ. CDR3 sequence (DNA): TGCGCCAGCAGCCCGATCGGCGGGCTAGGCATGTCAGATACGCAGTATTTT. Protein product: CASSPIGGLGMSDTQYF.

The V call is TRBV6-1, the J call TRBJ1-1, with 8 nucleotides matching TRBD1. The J segment lost 4 bases and the V segment lost 2 bases, leaving 12 bases of the junction unmatched. Germline CDR1 reads MNHNS; CDR2 reads SASEGT. The CDR3 extends over 17 amino acids. The CDR3 protein is CASSEQPQGATVTEAFF. In DNA form, the CDR3 reads TGTGCCAGCAGTGAACAACCGCAGGGGGCAACAGTCACTGAAGCTTTCTTT.

The rearrangement links TRBV25-1 to TRBJ2-2; D might be TRBD1 (5 bases). Trimming left V 3 bases short and J 7 bases short, with 15 bases between. The CDR3 covers 15 residues. From germline, CDR1 is MGHDK and CDR2 SYGVNS. The CDR3 DNA reads TGTGCCAGCAGTGATCTGTCCCAGGGCGTCGGGGAGCTGTTTTTT. This encodes CASSDLSQGVGELFF. The full variable domain, rest sourced from reference TRBV25-1 and TRBJ2-2, is EADIYQTPRYLVIGTGKKITLECSQTMGHDKMYWYQQDPGMELHLIHYSYGVNSTEKGDLSSESTVSRIRTEHFPLTLESARPSHTSQYLCASSDLSQGVGELFFGEGSRLTVL.

The chain is built from TRBV30 and TRBJ2-1; no clear D gene. The CDR3 contains 14 residues. V lost 4 bases and J 2 bases, leaving 12 bases between the germline ends. CDR1 and CDR2 from the germline V gene are GTSNPN and SVGIG (reference sequence). The CDR3 reads CAWTGRVAYNEQFF. The CDR3 DNA is TGTGCCTGGACCGGACGGGTTGCCTACAATGAGCAGTTCTTC. The complete variable domain, with remaining parts taken from reference TRBV30 and TRBJ2-1, reads SQTIHQWPATLVQPVGSPLSLECTVEGTSNPNLYWYRQAAGRGLQLLFYSVGIGQISSEVPQNLSASRPQDRQFILSSKKLLLSDSGFYLCAWTGRVAYNEQFFGPGTRLTVL.

The CDR3 DNA follows: TGTGCCAGCTCACCAACGAGGCTGGACAGGGGTCAGCCCCAGCATTTT. This encodes CASSPTRLDRGQPQHF. The chain uses TRBV18 and TRBJ1-5; 9 bases are shared with TRBD1. Germline V gene data show CDR1 as KGHSH and CDR2 as LQKENI. V lost 2 bases to trimming and J lost 6 bases; unmatched junction nucleotides: 8. This CDR3 is built from 16 residues.

J is TRBJ2-7 and V is TRBV10-3; 7 bases agree with TRBD1. V lost 5 bases and J lost 1; bases outside the gene matches: 8. CDR1 and CDR2 (germline): ENHRY, SYGVKD. The CDR3 has 15 amino acids. CDR3 nucleotides: TGTGCCATCAGTATGGCAGGGGGTACGTCCTACGAGCAGTACTTC. Amino acids: CAISMAGGTSYEQYF.